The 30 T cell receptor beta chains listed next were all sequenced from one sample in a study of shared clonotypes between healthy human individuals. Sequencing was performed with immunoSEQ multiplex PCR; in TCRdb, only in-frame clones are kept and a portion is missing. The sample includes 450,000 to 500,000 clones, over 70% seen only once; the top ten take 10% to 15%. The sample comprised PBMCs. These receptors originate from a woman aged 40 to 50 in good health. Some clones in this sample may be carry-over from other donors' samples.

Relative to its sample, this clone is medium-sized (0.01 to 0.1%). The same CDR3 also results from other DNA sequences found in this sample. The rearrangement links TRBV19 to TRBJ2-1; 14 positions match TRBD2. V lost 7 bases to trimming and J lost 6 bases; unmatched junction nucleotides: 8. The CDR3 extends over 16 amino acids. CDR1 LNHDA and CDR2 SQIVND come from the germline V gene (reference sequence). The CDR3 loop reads CASTTPGLAGANEQFF. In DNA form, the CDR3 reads TGTGCCAGTACCACGCCGGGACTAGCGGGGGCCAATGAGCAGTTCTTC.

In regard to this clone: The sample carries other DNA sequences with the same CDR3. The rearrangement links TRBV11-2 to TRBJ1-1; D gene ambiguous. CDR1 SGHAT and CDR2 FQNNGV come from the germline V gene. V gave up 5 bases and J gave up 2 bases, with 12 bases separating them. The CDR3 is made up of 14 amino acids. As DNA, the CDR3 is TGTGCCAGCAGCCTCGGACCGACAAACACTGAAGCTTTCTTT. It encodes CASSLGPTNTEAFF.

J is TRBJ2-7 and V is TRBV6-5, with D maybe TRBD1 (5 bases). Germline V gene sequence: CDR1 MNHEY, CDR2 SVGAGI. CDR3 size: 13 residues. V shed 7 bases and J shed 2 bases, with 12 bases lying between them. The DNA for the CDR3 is TGTGCCAGCACCCGGCAGGGCACCTACGAGCAGTACTTC. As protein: CASTRQGTYEQYF.

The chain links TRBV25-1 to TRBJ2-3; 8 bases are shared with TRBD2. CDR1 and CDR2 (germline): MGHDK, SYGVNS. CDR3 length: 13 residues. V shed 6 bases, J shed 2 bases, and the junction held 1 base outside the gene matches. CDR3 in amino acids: CASRLAATDTQYF. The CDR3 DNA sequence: TGTGCCAGCAGACTAGCGGCCACAGATACGCAGTATTTT.

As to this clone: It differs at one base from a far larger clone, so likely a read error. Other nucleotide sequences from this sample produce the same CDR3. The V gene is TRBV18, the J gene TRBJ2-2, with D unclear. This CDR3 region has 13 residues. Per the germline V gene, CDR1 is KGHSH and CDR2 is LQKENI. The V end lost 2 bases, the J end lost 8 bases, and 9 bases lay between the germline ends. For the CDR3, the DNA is TGTGCCAGCTCACCAGTTTCTACTGGGGAGCTGTTTTTT. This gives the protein CASSPVSTGELFF.

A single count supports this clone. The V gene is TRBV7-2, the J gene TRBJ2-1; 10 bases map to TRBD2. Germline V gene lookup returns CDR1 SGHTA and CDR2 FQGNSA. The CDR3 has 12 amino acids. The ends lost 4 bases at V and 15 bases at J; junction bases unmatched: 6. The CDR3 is CASSSLAGGLFF. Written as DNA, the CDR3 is TGTGCCAGCAGCTCCTTAGCGGGAGGCCTGTTCTTC.

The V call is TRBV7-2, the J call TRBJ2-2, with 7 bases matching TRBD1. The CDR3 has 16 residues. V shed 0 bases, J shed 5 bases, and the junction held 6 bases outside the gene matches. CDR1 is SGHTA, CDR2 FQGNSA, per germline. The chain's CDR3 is CASSLASGQTTGELFF. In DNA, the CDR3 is TGTGCCAGCAGCTTAGCATCGGGACAGACGACCGGGGAGCTGTTTTTT.

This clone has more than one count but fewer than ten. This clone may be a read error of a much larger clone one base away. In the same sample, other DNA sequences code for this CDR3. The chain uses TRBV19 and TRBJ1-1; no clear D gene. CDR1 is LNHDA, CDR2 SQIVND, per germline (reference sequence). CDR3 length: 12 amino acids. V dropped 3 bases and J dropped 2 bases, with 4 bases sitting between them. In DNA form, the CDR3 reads TGTGCCAGTAGTATGGTTAACACTGAAGCTTTCTTT. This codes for CASSMVNTEAFF. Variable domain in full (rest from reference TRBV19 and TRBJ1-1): DGGITQSPKYLFRKEGQNVTLSCEQNLNHDAMYWYRQDPGQGLRLIYYSQIVNDFQKGDIAEGYSVSREKKESFPLTVTSAQKNPTAFYLCASSMVNTEAFFGQGTRLTVV.

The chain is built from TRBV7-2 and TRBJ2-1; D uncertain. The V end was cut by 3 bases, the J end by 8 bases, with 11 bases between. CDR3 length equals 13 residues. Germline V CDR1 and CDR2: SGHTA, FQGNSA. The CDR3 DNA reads TGTGCCAGCAGCTTCCCTGGGCACGATGAGCAGTTCTTC. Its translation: CASSFPGHDEQFF.

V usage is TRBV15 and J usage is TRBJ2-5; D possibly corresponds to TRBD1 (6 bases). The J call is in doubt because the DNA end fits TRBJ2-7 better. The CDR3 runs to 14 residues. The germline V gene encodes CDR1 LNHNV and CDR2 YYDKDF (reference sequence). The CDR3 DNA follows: TGTGCCACCAGTTTCACAGGGAGCTCCTACGAGCAGTACTTC. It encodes CATSFTGSSYEQYF.

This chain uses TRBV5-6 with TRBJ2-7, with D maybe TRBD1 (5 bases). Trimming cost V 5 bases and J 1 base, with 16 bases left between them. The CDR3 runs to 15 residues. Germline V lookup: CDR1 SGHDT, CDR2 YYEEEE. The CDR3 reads CASRRFRTKSYEQYF. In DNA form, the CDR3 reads TGTGCCAGCAGAAGGTTTCGGACAAAGTCCTACGAGCAGTACTTC. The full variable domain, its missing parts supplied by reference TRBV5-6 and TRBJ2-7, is DAGVTQSPTHLIKTRGQQVTLRCSPKSGHDTVSWYQQALGQGPQFIFQYYEEEERQRGNFPDRFSGHQFPNYSSELNVNALLLGDSALYLCASRRFRTKSYEQYFGPGTRLTVT.

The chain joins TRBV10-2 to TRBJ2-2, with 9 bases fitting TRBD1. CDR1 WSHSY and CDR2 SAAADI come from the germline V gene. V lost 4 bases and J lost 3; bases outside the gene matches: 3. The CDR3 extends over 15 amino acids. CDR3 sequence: CASSGTGGDTGELFF. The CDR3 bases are TGCGCCAGCAGTGGAACAGGGGGCGACACCGGGGAGCTGTTTTTT.

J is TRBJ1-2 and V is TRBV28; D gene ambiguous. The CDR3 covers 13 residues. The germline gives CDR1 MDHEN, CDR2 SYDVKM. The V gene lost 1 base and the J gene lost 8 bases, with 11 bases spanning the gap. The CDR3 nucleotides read TGTGCCAGCAGTTTATCCCTGCGAGGAGGCTACACCTTC. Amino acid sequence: CASSLSLRGGYTF.

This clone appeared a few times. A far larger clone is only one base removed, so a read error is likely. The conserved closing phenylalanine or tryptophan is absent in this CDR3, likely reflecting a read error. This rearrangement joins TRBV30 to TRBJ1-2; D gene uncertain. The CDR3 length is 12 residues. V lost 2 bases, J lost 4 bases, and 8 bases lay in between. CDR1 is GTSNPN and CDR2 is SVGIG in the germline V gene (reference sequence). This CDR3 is CAWSRPTYGYTL. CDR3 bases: TGTGCCTGGAGTCGACCGACCTATGGCTACACCTTA.

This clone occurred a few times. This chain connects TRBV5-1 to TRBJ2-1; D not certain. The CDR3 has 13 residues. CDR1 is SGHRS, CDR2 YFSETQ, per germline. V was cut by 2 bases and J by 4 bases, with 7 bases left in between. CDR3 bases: TGCGCCAGCAGCTTCGACCAATACAATGAGCAGTTCTTC. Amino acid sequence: CASSFDQYNEQFF.

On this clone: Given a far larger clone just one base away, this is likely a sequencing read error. The CDR3 sequence: CAVSAQTGSYGYTF. Written as DNA, the CDR3 is TGTGCCGTCAGTGCCCAGACAGGGTCCTATGGCTACACCTTC. The rearrangement links TRBV10-3 to TRBJ1-2; 7 nucleotides match TRBD1. From germline, CDR1 is ENHRY and CDR2 SYGVKD. The CDR3 contains 14 residues.

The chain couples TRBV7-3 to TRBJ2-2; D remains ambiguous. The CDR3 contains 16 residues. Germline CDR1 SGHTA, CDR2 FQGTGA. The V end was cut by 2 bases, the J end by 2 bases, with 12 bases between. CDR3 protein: CASSLSSGSNTGELFF. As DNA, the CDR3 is TGTGCCAGCAGCTTATCATCGGGCAGCAACACCGGGGAGCTGTTTTTT.

DNA for the CDR3: TGTGCCAGCAGTTTTCAGGGACAATCCACAGATACGCAGTATTTT. Its protein product is CASSFQGQSTDTQYF. The rearrangement uses TRBV28 and TRBJ2-3; perhaps TRBD1 as D (6 bases). The germline gives CDR1 MDHEN, CDR2 SYDVKM. The V end lost 3 bases, the J end lost 2 bases, and 12 bases lay between the germline ends. This CDR3 has 15 residues.

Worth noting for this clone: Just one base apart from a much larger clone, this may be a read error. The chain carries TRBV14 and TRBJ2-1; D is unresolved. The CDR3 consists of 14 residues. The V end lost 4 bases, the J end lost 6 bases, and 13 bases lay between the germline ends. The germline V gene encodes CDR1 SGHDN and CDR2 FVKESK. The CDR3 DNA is TGTGCCAGCAGCCCTCTCCACGACTTCAATGAGCAGTTCTTC. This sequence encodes CASSPLHDFNEQFF.

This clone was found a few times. The CDR3 sequence: CASSPGREGYEQYF. Written as DNA, the CDR3 is TGTGCCAGCTCACCCGGACGGGAGGGTTACGAGCAGTACTTC. The rearrangement uses TRBV18 and TRBJ2-5, with TRBD2 matching 8 bases. The J call may be mistaken, given a closer DNA end match to TRBJ2-7. The CDR3 sequence is 14 residues long. Germline V lookup: CDR1 KGHSH, CDR2 LQKENI.

CDR3 sequence (DNA): TGTGCCAGCAGATCTTGGCCTAGCGCTGCTGAGGAGACCCAGTACTTC. This gives the protein CASRSWPSAAEETQYF. The rearrangement uses TRBV11-1 and TRBJ2-5, with a tentative D call TRBD2 (6 bases). This CDR3 is built from 16 residues. CDR1 SGHAT and CDR2 FQDESV come from the germline V gene (reference sequence). Trimming shortened V by 6 bases and J by 5 bases, and 22 bases separated the two germline ends.

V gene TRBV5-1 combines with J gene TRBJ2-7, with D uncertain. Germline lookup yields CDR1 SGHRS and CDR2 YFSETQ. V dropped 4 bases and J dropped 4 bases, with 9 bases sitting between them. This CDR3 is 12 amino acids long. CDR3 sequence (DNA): TGCGCCAGCAGCGTGGACGGGTACGAGCAGTACTTC. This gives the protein CASSVDGYEQYF.

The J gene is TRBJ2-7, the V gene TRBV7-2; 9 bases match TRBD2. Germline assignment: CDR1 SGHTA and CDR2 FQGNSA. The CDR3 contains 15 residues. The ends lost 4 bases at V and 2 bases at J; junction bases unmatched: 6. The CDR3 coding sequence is TGTGCCAGCAGCTCCCGTCTAGCGGGGCCCTACGAGCAGTACTTC. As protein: CASSSRLAGPYEQYF.

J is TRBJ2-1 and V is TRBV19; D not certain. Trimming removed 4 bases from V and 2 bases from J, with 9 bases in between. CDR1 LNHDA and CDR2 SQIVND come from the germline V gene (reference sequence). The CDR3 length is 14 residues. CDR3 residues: CASSKVSTYNEQFF. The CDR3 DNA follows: TGTGCCAGTAGTAAAGTGTCCACCTACAATGAGCAGTTCTTC.

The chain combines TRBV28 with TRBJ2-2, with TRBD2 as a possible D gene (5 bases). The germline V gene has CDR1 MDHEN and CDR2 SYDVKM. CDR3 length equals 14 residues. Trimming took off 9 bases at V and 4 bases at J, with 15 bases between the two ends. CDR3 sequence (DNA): TGTGCCAGTATTGTTTCGGCGGGCACCGGGGAGCTGTTTTTT. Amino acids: CASIVSAGTGELFF.

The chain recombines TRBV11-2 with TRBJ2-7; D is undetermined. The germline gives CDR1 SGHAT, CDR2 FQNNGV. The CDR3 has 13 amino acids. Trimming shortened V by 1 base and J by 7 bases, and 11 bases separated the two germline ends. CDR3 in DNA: TGTGCCAGCAGCTTAGTCCCCCACCTGGAGCAGTACTTC. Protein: CASSLVPHLEQYF.

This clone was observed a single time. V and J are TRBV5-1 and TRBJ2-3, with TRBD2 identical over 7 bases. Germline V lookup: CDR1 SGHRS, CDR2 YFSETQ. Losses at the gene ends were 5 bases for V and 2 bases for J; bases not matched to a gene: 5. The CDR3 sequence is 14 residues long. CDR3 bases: TGCGCCAGCAGTCCAAGCGGGACCACAGATACGCAGTATTTT. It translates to CASSPSGTTDTQYF.

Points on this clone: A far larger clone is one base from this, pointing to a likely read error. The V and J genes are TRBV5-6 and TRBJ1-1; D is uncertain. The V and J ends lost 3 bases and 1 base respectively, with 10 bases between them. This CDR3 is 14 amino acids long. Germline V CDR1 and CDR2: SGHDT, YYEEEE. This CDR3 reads CASSYPNRNTEAFF. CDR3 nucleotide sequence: TGTGCCAGCAGCTACCCGAACAGGAACACTGAAGCTTTCTTT. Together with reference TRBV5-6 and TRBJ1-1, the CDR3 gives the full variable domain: DAGVTQSPTHLIKTRGQQVTLRCSPKSGHDTVSWYQQALGQGPQFIFQYYEEEERQRGNFPDRFSGHQFPNYSSELNVNALLLGDSALYLCASSYPNRNTEAFFGQGTRLTVV.

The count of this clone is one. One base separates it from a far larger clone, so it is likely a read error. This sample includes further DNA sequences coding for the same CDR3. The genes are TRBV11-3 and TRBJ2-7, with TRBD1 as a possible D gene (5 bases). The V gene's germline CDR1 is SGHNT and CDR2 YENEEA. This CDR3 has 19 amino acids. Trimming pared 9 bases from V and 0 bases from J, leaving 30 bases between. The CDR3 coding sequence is TGTGCCAGTAGCCTACCTGGACACCTACTACTCGATAGCTCCTACGAGCAGTACTTC. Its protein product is CASSLPGHLLLDSSYEQYF. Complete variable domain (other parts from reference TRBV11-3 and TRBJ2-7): EAGVVQSPRYKIIEKKQPVAFWCNPISGHNTLYWYLQNLGQGPELLIRYENEEAVDDSQLPKDRFSAERLKGVDSTLKIQPAELGDSAVYLCASSLPGHLLLDSSYEQYFGPGTRLTVT.

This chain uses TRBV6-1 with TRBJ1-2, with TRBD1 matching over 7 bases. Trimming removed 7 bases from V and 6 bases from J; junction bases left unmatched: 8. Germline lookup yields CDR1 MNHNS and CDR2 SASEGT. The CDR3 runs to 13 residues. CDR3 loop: CASTDRQINGYTF. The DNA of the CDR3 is TGTGCCAGCACGGACAGGCAAATCAATGGCTACACCTTC.